This is a list of T cell receptor beta chains from one sample in a study of technical replicates of blood from several donors. Sequencing was performed with immunoSEQ multiplex PCR; in TCRdb, only in-frame clones are kept and a portion is missing. The table includes fewer than 75,000 clones, around 87% detected once. Sample: PBMCs. All receptors derive from a human donor in good health. Some clones in this sample may be carry-over from other donors' samples. CDR3s include the opening cysteine and the closing phenylalanine or tryptophan. D genes are given only for firm matches. Expanded clones get a size class; other rows say once, few or many, or leave the size out.

j_call: TRBJ2-2; v_call: TRBV29-1; clone_size: NA; d_call: TRBD1; cdr3_nt: TGCAGCGTTGTTGGGGGGGACAGGGCATCAGGGGAGCTGTTTTTT; cdr3_aa: CSVVGGDRASGELFF
j_call: TRBJ2-7; v_call: TRBV7-2; clone_size: NA; d_call: TRBD2; cdr3_nt: TGTGCCAGCAGCTTAGGCGGGGGGAGCTCCTACGAGCAGTACTTC; cdr3_aa: CASSLGGGSSYEQYF
j_call: TRBJ2-7; v_call: TRBV7-9; clone_size: NA; d_call: NA; cdr3_nt: TGTGCCACTACCCCCACAGGTCCGCACGAGCAGTACTTC; cdr3_aa: CATTPTGPHEQYF
j_call: TRBJ2-3; v_call: TRBV6-5; clone_size: NA; d_call: TRBD1; cdr3_nt: TGTGCCAGCAGTTATAGCGGGACAGGGGTAGATACGCAGTATTTT; cdr3_aa: CASSYSGTGVDTQYF
j_call: TRBJ2-1; v_call: TRBV9; clone_size: NA; d_call: TRBD2; cdr3_nt: TGTGCCAGCAGCGTAGGCCTAGCGGGAGGGAAGGACAATGAGCAGTTCTTC; cdr3_aa: CASSVGLAGGKDNEQFF
j_call: TRBJ1-5; v_call: TRBV27; clone_size: NA; d_call: NA; cdr3_nt: TGTGCCAGCAGAAAAGACGGGCAGGAGGGTGATCAGCCCCAGCATTTT; cdr3_aa: CASRKDGQEGDQPQHF
j_call: TRBJ2-1; v_call: TRBV30; clone_size: once; d_call: TRBD2; cdr3_nt: TGTGCCTGGAGCCCCCAAGCGGGAGGGGCCAATGAGCAGTTCTTC; cdr3_aa: CAWSPQAGGANEQFF
j_call: TRBJ2-7; v_call: TRBV7-2; clone_size: NA; d_call: TRBD1; cdr3_nt: TGTGCCAGCAGCTTAGCGCCGGGACAGCGCTACGAGCAGTACTTC; cdr3_aa: CASSLAPGQRYEQYF
j_call: TRBJ1-3; v_call: TRBV7-7; clone_size: NA; d_call: NA; cdr3_nt: TGTGCCAGCAGCTTAGGAGGCTCTGGAAACACCATATATTTT; cdr3_aa: CASSLGGSGNTIYF
j_call: TRBJ1-6; v_call: TRBV5-1; clone_size: NA; d_call: NA; cdr3_nt: TGCGCCAGCAGCTTTGGGACTGAGGGGAATTCACCCCTCCACTTT; cdr3_aa: CASSFGTEGNSPLHF
j_call: TRBJ2-7; v_call: TRBV19; clone_size: NA; d_call: NA; cdr3_nt: TGTGCCAGTAGTGACAATCTCTACGAGCAGTACTTC; cdr3_aa: CASSDNLYEQYF
j_call: TRBJ1-6; v_call: TRBV5-1; clone_size: NA; d_call: NA; cdr3_nt: TGCGCCAGCAGCTTGGAGAGGACACACCTAAATCTGAATTCACCCCTCCACTTT; cdr3_aa: CASSLERTHLNLNSPLHF
j_call: TRBJ1-4; v_call: TRBV28; clone_size: NA; d_call: NA; cdr3_nt: TGTGCCAGCAAGGGGGGGGGTACCAGTAATGAAAAACTGTTTTTT; cdr3_aa: CASKGGGTSNEKLFF
j_call: TRBJ1-5; v_call: TRBV4-1; clone_size: NA; d_call: NA; cdr3_nt: TGCGCCAGCAGCCAAGATAGGGGGAATCAGCCCCAGCATTTT; cdr3_aa: CASSQDRGNQPQHF
j_call: TRBJ2-1; v_call: TRBV19; clone_size: NA; d_call: NA; cdr3_nt: TGTGCCAGTAGTGGGGGGGCCTTGAATGAGCAGTTCTTC; cdr3_aa: CASSGGALNEQFF
j_call: TRBJ2-3; v_call: TRBV29-1; clone_size: NA; d_call: NA; cdr3_nt: TGCAGCTCCAGAAGCACAGATACGCAGTATTTT; cdr3_aa: CSSRSTDTQYF
j_call: TRBJ2-4; v_call: TRBV6-6; clone_size: NA; d_call: NA; cdr3_nt: TGTGCCAGCAGTCAAAGAGGGAACCGGGACTTGAACATTCAGTACTTC; cdr3_aa: CASSQRGNRDLNIQYF
j_call: TRBJ1-1; v_call: TRBV10-3; clone_size: NA; d_call: NA; cdr3_nt: TGTGCCACACAGACAGAGGCGAACACTGAAGCTTTCTTT; cdr3_aa: CATQTEANTEAFF
j_call: TRBJ2-7; v_call: TRBV5-1; clone_size: NA; d_call: NA; cdr3_nt: TGCGCCAGCAGCTTGGGGGTCTGGCGGGGCCCCTACGAGCAGTACTTC; cdr3_aa: CASSLGVWRGPYEQYF
j_call: TRBJ1-6; v_call: TRBV7-9; clone_size: NA; d_call: NA; cdr3_nt: TGTGCCAGCAGCCTTACTGGGCCGGGGGATTCACCCCTCCACTTT; cdr3_aa: CASSLTGPGDSPLHF
j_call: TRBJ2-1; v_call: TRBV19; clone_size: NA; d_call: TRBD2; cdr3_nt: TGTGCCAGTAAGGCGGGAGGGTGGGCCTACAATGAGCAGTTCTTC; cdr3_aa: CASKAGGWAYNEQFF
j_call: TRBJ2-7; v_call: TRBV7-9; clone_size: NA; d_call: TRBD2; cdr3_nt: TGTGCCAGCAGCTTAGTGGCTAGCGGGGTCTACGAGCAGTACTTC; cdr3_aa: CASSLVASGVYEQYF
j_call: TRBJ1-6; v_call: TRBV19; clone_size: NA; d_call: NA; cdr3_nt: TGTGCCAGTAGTATAGCCCTCTTTTCACCCCTCCACTTT; cdr3_aa: CASSIALFSPLHF
j_call: TRBJ1-2; v_call: TRBV7-9; clone_size: NA; d_call: TRBD1; cdr3_nt: TGTGCCAGCAGCTCGGGACAGGGGGCCTATGGCTACACCTTC; cdr3_aa: CASSSGQGAYGYTF
j_call: TRBJ1-2; v_call: TRBV9; clone_size: NA; d_call: NA; cdr3_nt: TGTGCCAGCAGCGTAGGAACATTTAACTATGGCTACACCTTC; cdr3_aa: CASSVGTFNYGYTF
j_call: TRBJ2-7; v_call: TRBV7-8; clone_size: NA; d_call: NA; cdr3_nt: TGTGCCAGCAGCTTAGGTTATTTGGAGCAGTACTTC; cdr3_aa: CASSLGYLEQYF
j_call: TRBJ2-7; v_call: TRBV7-9; clone_size: NA; d_call: NA; cdr3_nt: TGTGCCAGCAGTCAAGGGGCCTCCTACGAGCAGTACTTC; cdr3_aa: CASSQGASYEQYF
j_call: TRBJ2-3; v_call: TRBV2; clone_size: NA; d_call: NA; cdr3_nt: TGTGCCAGTCGGTGGGCAATAATAGATACGCAGTATTTT; cdr3_aa: CASRWAIIDTQYF
j_call: TRBJ1-6; v_call: TRBV7-3; clone_size: NA; d_call: TRBD1; cdr3_nt: TGTGCCAGCAGCTCCGGGACAGTCTATAATTCACCCCTCCACTTT; cdr3_aa: CASSSGTVYNSPLHF
j_call: TRBJ1-3; v_call: TRBV5-1; clone_size: NA; d_call: NA; cdr3_nt: TGCGCCAGCAGCCCCGGGGTGGGCTCTGGAAACACCATATATTTT; cdr3_aa: CASSPGVGSGNTIYF
j_call: TRBJ2-3; v_call: TRBV11-2; clone_size: NA; d_call: NA; cdr3_nt: TGTGCCAGCAGCTTAGATATTGGCGGGAACTCAGATACGCAGTATTTT; cdr3_aa: CASSLDIGGNSDTQYF
j_call: TRBJ1-6; v_call: TRBV5-1; clone_size: NA; d_call: TRBD1; cdr3_nt: TGCGCCAGCAGCTTTGAGACAGGGTTTTCACCCCTCCACTTT; cdr3_aa: CASSFETGFSPLHF
j_call: TRBJ2-7; v_call: TRBV5-4; clone_size: NA; d_call: NA; cdr3_nt: TGTGCCAGCAGCTTGGCCAACTACGAGCAGTACTTC; cdr3_aa: CASSLANYEQYF
j_call: TRBJ2-6; v_call: TRBV10-2; clone_size: NA; d_call: NA; cdr3_nt: TGCGCCAGCAGTGAAGTCCTAAGGGGCGATGGGGCCAACGTCCTGACTTTC; cdr3_aa: CASSEVLRGDGANVLTF
j_call: TRBJ2-5; v_call: TRBV29-1; clone_size: few; d_call: NA; cdr3_nt: TGCAGCGTTGCGACTTCCCAAGAGACCCAGTACTTC; cdr3_aa: CSVATSQETQYF
j_call: TRBJ1-2; v_call: TRBV7-2; clone_size: NA; d_call: NA; cdr3_nt: TGTGCCAGCAGCTTAGGACAGAGATATGGCTACACCTTC; cdr3_aa: CASSLGQRYGYTF
j_call: TRBJ2-5; v_call: TRBV19; clone_size: NA; d_call: TRBD2; cdr3_nt: TGTGCCAGTAGTGGAGCGGGAGTGGAAGAGACCCAGTACTTC; cdr3_aa: CASSGAGVEETQYF
j_call: TRBJ2-5; v_call: TRBV9; clone_size: NA; d_call: TRBD2; cdr3_nt: TGTGCCAGCAGCGTAGGGGGACTAGCGGGAGGTTATCAAGAGACCCAGTACTTC; cdr3_aa: CASSVGGLAGGYQETQYF
j_call: TRBJ2-6; v_call: TRBV10-2; clone_size: NA; d_call: TRBD2; cdr3_nt: TGCGCCAGCAAGGCGGGGGGGGCTGGGGCCAACGTCCTGACTTTC; cdr3_aa: CASKAGGAGANVLTF
j_call: TRBJ2-7; v_call: TRBV6-5; clone_size: NA; d_call: NA; cdr3_nt: TGTGCCAGCAGTTCTTCTGGGCAGGGGCGGTACGAGCAGTACTTC; cdr3_aa: CASSSSGQGRYEQYF
j_call: TRBJ2-1; v_call: TRBV4-2; clone_size: NA; d_call: TRBD1; cdr3_nt: TGTGCCAGCAGCCTAATACCCGGGACAGGAGGGAATGAGCAGTTCTTC; cdr3_aa: CASSLIPGTGGNEQFF
j_call: TRBJ2-2; v_call: TRBV9; clone_size: NA; d_call: TRBD2; cdr3_nt: TGTGCCAGCAGCCGGGGGGGGGCGGTGACCGGGGAGCTGTTTTTT; cdr3_aa: CASSRGGAVTGELFF
j_call: TRBJ2-7; v_call: TRBV18; clone_size: once; d_call: TRBD1; cdr3_nt: TGTGCCAGCTCACCCGGGACAGGGGGCTTTTACGAGCAGTACTTC; cdr3_aa: CASSPGTGGFYEQYF
j_call: TRBJ2-7; v_call: TRBV2; clone_size: few; d_call: TRBD2; cdr3_nt: TGTCGAAGCACCCGCTATTGGCGGGGGGGCCATGAGCAGTACTTC; cdr3_aa: CRSTRYWRGGHEQYF
j_call: TRBJ2-3; v_call: TRBV11-1; clone_size: NA; d_call: NA; cdr3_nt: TGTGCCAGCAGCTCCCCCTCTGCAGATACGCAGTATTTT; cdr3_aa: CASSSPSADTQYF
j_call: TRBJ2-1; v_call: TRBV5-6; clone_size: NA; d_call: TRBD2; cdr3_nt: TGTGCCAGCAGCTTGGCGGGAGGGCCGTTCAATGAGCAGTTCTTC; cdr3_aa: CASSLAGGPFNEQFF
j_call: TRBJ2-3; v_call: TRBV6-5; clone_size: NA; d_call: NA; cdr3_nt: TGTGCCAGCACCCACCCGGGGACAGATACGCAGTATTTT; cdr3_aa: CASTHPGTDTQYF
j_call: TRBJ2-2; v_call: TRBV7-8; clone_size: NA; d_call: NA; cdr3_nt: NA; cdr3_aa: CASSSPFGAGELFF
j_call: TRBJ2-7; v_call: TRBV12-5; clone_size: NA; d_call: NA; cdr3_nt: TGTGCTAGTGGTTTTCACCCACAGGGATCTTTCTACGAGCAGTACTTC; cdr3_aa: CASGFHPQGSFYEQYF
j_call: TRBJ1-1; v_call: TRBV20-1; clone_size: few; d_call: NA; cdr3_nt: TGCAGCCCTCAAGGGCAGGGAGCTTTCTTT; cdr3_aa: CSPQGQGAFF
j_call: TRBJ2-3; v_call: TRBV5-1; clone_size: NA; d_call: NA; cdr3_nt: TGCGCCAGCAGAAAAGGCGGGGCGGCGGATACGCAGTATTTT; cdr3_aa: CASRKGGAADTQYF
j_call: TRBJ2-1; v_call: TRBV6-5; clone_size: NA; d_call: NA; cdr3_nt: TGTGCCAGCAGTTACTCCCTAGGGGGTAATGAGCAGTTCTTC; cdr3_aa: CASSYSLGGNEQFF